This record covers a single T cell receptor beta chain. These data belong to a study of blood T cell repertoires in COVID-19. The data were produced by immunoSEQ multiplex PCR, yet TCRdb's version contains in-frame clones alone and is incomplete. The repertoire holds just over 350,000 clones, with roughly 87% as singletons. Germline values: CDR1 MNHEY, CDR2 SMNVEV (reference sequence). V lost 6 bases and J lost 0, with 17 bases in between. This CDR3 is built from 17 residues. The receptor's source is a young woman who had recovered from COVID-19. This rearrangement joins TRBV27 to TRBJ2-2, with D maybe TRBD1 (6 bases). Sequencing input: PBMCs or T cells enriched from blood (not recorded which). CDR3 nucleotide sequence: TGTGCCAGCAGCCCACAAGGGACACACGCGAACACCGGGGAGCTGTTTTTT. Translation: CASSPQGTHANTGELFF.